These T cell receptor beta chains were read from a single sample in a study of blood T cell repertoires in COVID-19. Profiling relied on immunoSEQ multiplex PCR, and the TCRdb table lists in-frame clones only, not all of them. The sample consists of some 240,000 clones, 92% of them appearing once. The material sequenced was peripheral blood. The receptors were gathered from a man between 60 and 75 years old with COVID-19, enrolled during active disease. Both conserved end residues are part of each CDR3. Fields, in order: clone size, V gene, CDR3 length, J gene, D gene, CDR3 DNA, CDR3 protein. The D gene is left open where the match is weak. Not every row has a clone size; where given, it reads once, few, many or a size class.

NA	TRBV7-2	15	TRBJ2-1	NA	TGTGCCAGCAGCTTAGATACCGGGGCCTACAATGAGCAGTTCTTC	CASSLDTGAYNEQFF
many	TRBV7-2	13	TRBJ1-1	NA	TGTGCCAGCAGGTACGCGCGGAACACTGAAGCTTTCTTT	CASRYARNTEAFF
NA	TRBV10-3	14	TRBJ2-2	NA	TGTGCCATCAGCCCCAAGGGAGGTCCCGGGGAGCTGTTTTTT	CAISPKGGPGELFF
NA	TRBV7-5	16	TRBJ2-1	NA	TGTGCCAGAAGCTTAATAGCCAAAAGGTCCTACAATGAGCAGTTCTTC	CARSLIAKRSYNEQFF
NA	TRBV3-1/TRBV3-2	18	TRBJ2-1	TRBD2	TGTGCCAGCAGCCGGTGTAGCGGGAGGGCCTCGAGATACAATGAGCAGTTCTTC	CASSRCSGRASRYNEQFF
NA	TRBV4-3	13	TRBJ2-7	NA	TGCGCCAGCAGCCAAGATAGAGCCTACGAGCAGTACTTC	CASSQDRAYEQYF
NA	TRBV6-6	12	TRBJ2-1	NA	TGTGCCAGCAGTTACGAGGCAGCGTTGCTGCTCTTC	CASSYEAALLLF
NA	TRBV5-1	14	TRBJ1-1	TRBD1	TGCGCCAGCAGCGCAGGACAGGGAGGGACTGAAGCTTTCTTT	CASSAGQGGTEAFF
NA	TRBV19	16	TRBJ2-1	TRBD1	TGTGCCAGTAGTAGAGGGGGCACAGGTTCCTACAATGAGCAGTTCTTC	CASSRGGTGSYNEQFF
NA	TRBV5-1	14	TRBJ1-1	TRBD1	TGCGCCAGCAGCACCGGACAGGGTGGCACTGAAGCTTTCTTT	CASSTGQGGTEAFF
NA	TRBV5-6	17	TRBJ1-3	NA	TGTGCCAGCAGCTTGGTAAACGTCAGAAACTCTGGAAACACCATATATTTT	CASSLVNVRNSGNTIYF
NA	TRBV7-6	15	TRBJ1-5	TRBD1	TGTGCCAGCAGTGCCGGGACAGGGGCTTATCAGCCCCAGCATTTT	CASSAGTGAYQPQHF
NA	TRBV25-1	12	TRBJ1-2	NA	TGTGCCAGCAGTCAAGCGTCCTATGGCTACACCTTC	CASSQASYGYTF
NA	TRBV5-1	17	TRBJ2-2	NA	TGCGCCAGCAGCGTATCCGGGACTGTGATTGCCACCGGGGAGCTGTTTTTT	CASSVSGTVIATGELFF
NA	TRBV2	17	TRBJ1-1	TRBD1	TGTGCCAGCAGTACCCCCGGGACAGGGAGGGGGAACACTGAAGCTTTCTTT	CASSTPGTGRGNTEAFF
once	TRBV10-1	17	TRBJ2-4	TRBD1	TGCGCCAGCAGTAGAGACAGGGGTAATCCGGCCAAAAACATTCAGTACTTC	CASSRDRGNPAKNIQYF
NA	TRBV7-9	16	TRBJ1-2	NA	TGTGCCAGCAGCTCAGGGGTCGTTGTTGCTAACTATGGCTACACCTTC	CASSSGVVVANYGYTF
NA	TRBV4-1	16	TRBJ2-1	NA	TGCGCCAGCAGCCAAGCTAGCCGTGATCCCTACAATGAGCAGTTCTTC	CASSQASRDPYNEQFF
NA	TRBV9	14	TRBJ2-3	TRBD2	TGTGCCAGCAGGCCTAGCGGGGGGGCCGGTACGCAGTATTTT	CASRPSGGAGTQYF
NA	TRBV19	17	TRBJ2-5	TRBD2	TGTGCCAGTAGTATAGGGAGAACTAGCGGGATCCAAGAGACCCAGTACTTC	CASSIGRTSGIQETQYF
few	TRBV2	13	TRBJ1-3	NA	TGTGCCAGTCTTAAGAGCTCTGGAAACACCATATATTTT	CASLKSSGNTIYF
NA	TRBV21-1	14	TRBJ1-2	NA	TGTGCCAGTTCGGAGACAGGGGGAAACTATGGCTACACCTTC	CASSETGGNYGYTF
NA	TRBV9	16	TRBJ2-2	TRBD2	TGTGCCAGCAGCCCCACTAGCGGGGTGGACACCGGGGAGCTGTTTTTT	CASSPTSGVDTGELFF
NA	TRBV28	15	TRBJ2-5	TRBD2	TGTGCCAGCAGTTCCTCAGCGGCGGGGGGGGAGACCCAGTACTTC	CASSSSAAGGETQYF
once	TRBV30	14	TRBJ1-4	TRBD1	TGTGCCTGGAGCTCCGGGACAGGGGGTAAAAAACTGTTTTTT	CAWSSGTGGKKLFF
many	TRBV2	14	TRBJ1-4	TRBD1	TGTGCCAGTCAGGGGGACCGAACTAATGAAAAACTGTTTTTT	CASQGDRTNEKLFF
once	TRBV28	14	TRBJ2-1	TRBD2	TGTGCCAGCTGCATCCGCGGGGGAGACAATGAGCAGTTCTTC	CASCIRGGDNEQFF
once	TRBV9	16	TRBJ1-4	NA	TGTGCCAGCAGCGCGGGGGTCGACGGAGGTAATGAAAAACTGTTTTTT	CASSAGVDGGNEKLFF
NA	TRBV14	15	TRBJ1-1	NA	TGTGCCAGCAGCCCAATCTGGGGGGTGAACACTGAAGCTTTCTTT	CASSPIWGVNTEAFF
NA	TRBV7-2	16	TRBJ2-3	TRBD1	TGTGCCAGCAGCCTCAAATCGGGACAGGGAGCAGATACGCAGTATTTT	CASSLKSGQGADTQYF
NA	TRBV6-5	14	TRBJ1-5	NA	TGTGCCAGCAGGCCTGGGGGGGCCAATCAGCCCCAGCATTTT	CASRPGGANQPQHF
NA	TRBV11-1	15	TRBJ2-6	NA	TGTGCCAGCAGCTTAGCCAGGGGTGGGGCCAACGTCCTGACTTTC	CASSLARGGANVLTF
NA	TRBV30	18	TRBJ1-2	TRBD1	TGTGCCTGGAGTGCAACCTCCTGGACGGGACAGGTCCGAGAGGGCTACACCTTC	CAWSATSWTGQVREGYTF
NA	TRBV3-1/TRBV3-2	13	TRBJ2-1	TRBD2	TGTGCCAGCAGCCCCACTAGCGCGACTGAGCAGTTCTTC	CASSPTSATEQFF
NA	TRBV11-2	16	TRBJ2-7	TRBD2	TGTGCCAGCAGCTTACCGGGACTAGCGGGATTCTACGAGCAGTACTTC	CASSLPGLAGFYEQYF
NA	TRBV5-1	16	TRBJ2-1	TRBD2	TGCGCCAGCACCAGGGGAGCGGGGGACAACGACAATGAGCAGTTCTTC	CASTRGAGDNDNEQFF
NA	TRBV7-2	16	TRBJ2-1	TRBD2	TGTGCCAGCAGCCTCAGGACTAGCGGGGATTACAATGAGCAGTTCTTC	CASSLRTSGDYNEQFF
NA	TRBV6-6	15	TRBJ2-1	TRBD1	TGTGCCAGCAGGCCACCGGGACAGGGTTACAATGAGCAGTTCTTC	CASRPPGQGYNEQFF
once	TRBV18	15	TRBJ1-1	TRBD1	TGTGCCAGCTCACCAGGGACAGGGAAGAACACTGAAGCTTTCTTT	CASSPGTGKNTEAFF
NA	TRBV5-1	16	TRBJ2-1	NA	TGCGCCAGCAGCTTGGCCGAAGGGGGCTCCTACAATGAGCAGTTCTTC	CASSLAEGGSYNEQFF
NA	TRBV7-6	15	TRBJ2-1	TRBD2	TGTGCCAGCAGCAAACTAGCGGGAGCCTACAATGAGCAGTTCTTC	CASSKLAGAYNEQFF
NA	TRBV9	15	TRBJ1-5	TRBD1	TGTGCCAGCAGCTTGACTCCGACAGGGGATCAGCCCCAGCATTTT	CASSLTPTGDQPQHF
NA	TRBV28	15	TRBJ1-5	TRBD1	TGTGCCAGCAGTTTTGCAGGGGGCCGCAATCAGCCCCAGCATTTT	CASSFAGGRNQPQHF
few	TRBV7-3	15	TRBJ1-3	NA	TGTGCCAGCAGCTTAACGGGGGGATCTGGAAACACCATATATTTT	CASSLTGGSGNTIYF